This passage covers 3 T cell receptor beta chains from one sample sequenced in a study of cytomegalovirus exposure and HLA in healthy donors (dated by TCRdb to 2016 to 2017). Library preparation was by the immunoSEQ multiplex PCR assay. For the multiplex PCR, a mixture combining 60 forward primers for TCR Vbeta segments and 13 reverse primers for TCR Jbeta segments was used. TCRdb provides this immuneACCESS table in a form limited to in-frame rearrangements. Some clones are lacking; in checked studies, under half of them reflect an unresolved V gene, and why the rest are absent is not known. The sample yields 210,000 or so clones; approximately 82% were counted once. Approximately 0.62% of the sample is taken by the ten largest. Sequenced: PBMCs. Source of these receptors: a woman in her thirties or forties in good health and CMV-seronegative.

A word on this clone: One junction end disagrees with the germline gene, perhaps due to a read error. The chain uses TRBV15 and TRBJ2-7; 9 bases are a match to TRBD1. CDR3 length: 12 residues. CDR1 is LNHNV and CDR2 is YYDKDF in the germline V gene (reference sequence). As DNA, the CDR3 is TGTGCCACCAGCAGGGAGTCCGGGACAGGGCCCTTC. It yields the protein CATSRESGTGPF.

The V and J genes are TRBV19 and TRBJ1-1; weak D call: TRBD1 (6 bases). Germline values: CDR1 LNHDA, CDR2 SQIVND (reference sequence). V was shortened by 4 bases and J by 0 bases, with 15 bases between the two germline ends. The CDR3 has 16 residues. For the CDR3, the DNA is TGTGCCAGTAGTAAATACCAGACAGGAATGAACACTGAAGCTTTCTTT. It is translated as CASSKYQTGMNTEAFF.

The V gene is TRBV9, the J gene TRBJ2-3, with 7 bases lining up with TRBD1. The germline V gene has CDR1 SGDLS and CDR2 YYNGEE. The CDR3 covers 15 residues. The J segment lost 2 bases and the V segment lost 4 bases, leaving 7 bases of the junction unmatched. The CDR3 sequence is CASSRTGTATDTQYF. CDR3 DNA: TGTGCCAGCAGCCGGACCGGGACAGCCACAGATACGCAGTATTTT.